These T cell receptor beta chains were read from a single sample in a study of regulatory T cells in long-lasting Graves disease. TCRdb called the multiplex PCR reads again in MiXCR, with one record for every CDR3 protein. The sample records roughly 420,000 distinct CDR3 sequences, approximately 15% being singletons. The sample also formed part of further work on T cells in Graves' hyperthyroidism and ophthalmopathy.

The sample consisted of peripheral blood mononuclear cells (PBMCs), taken at new diagnosis, from a patient treated with antithyroid drugs. Source of these receptors: a woman between 50 and 59 years old with Graves disease. Each CDR3 is given with its conserved first and last residue. D genes are given only for firm matches. Clone size appears in some rows only: once, few, many, or a class for an expanded clone.

D	V	J	size	CDR3	DNA
-	TRBV2	TRBJ1-5	many	CASVEEAGSNQPQHF	TGTGCCAGCGTGGAGGAGGCAGGGAGCAATCAGCCCCAGCATTTT
TRBD2	TRBV30	TRBJ2-1	many	CAWSRGGSSYNEQFF	TGTGCCTGGAGTCGCGGGGGTAGCTCCTACAATGAGCAGTTCTTC
TRBD1	TRBV5-1	TRBJ1-5	-	CASRSGGQGAIGNQPQHF	TGCGCCAGCAGATCTGGGGGGCAGGGGGCGATAGGCAATCAGCCCCAGCATTTT
TRBD1	TRBV11-3	TRBJ1-1	few	CASSPGQGENTEAFF	TGTGCCAGCAGCCCCGGACAGGGGGAGAACACTGAAGCTTTCTTT
TRBD2	TRBV5-1	TRBJ2-1	-	CASSPGGDNEQFF	TGCGCCAGCAGCCCGGGAGGGGACAATGAGCAGTTCTTC
-	TRBV7-9	TRBJ2-7	-	CASSPKGPSYEQYF	TGTGCCAGCAGCCCAAAGGGGCCTTCCTACGAGCAGTACTTC
-	TRBV6-1	TRBJ2-3	many	CASSLGTPDTQYF	TGTGCCAGCAGTCTCGGGACTCCAGATACGCAGTATTTT
TRBD1	TRBV28	TRBJ1-1	many	CASGTGDTEAFF	TGTGCCAGCGGGACAGGCGATACTGAAGCTTTCTTT
-	TRBV5-1	TRBJ2-6	-	CASSLQGSISLGANVLTF	TGCGCCAGCAGCTTGCAAGGCAGCATATCTCTTGGGGCCAACGTCCTGACTTTC
TRBD2	TRBV28	TRBJ2-5	many	CASRTKAGGPGRETQYF	TGTGCCAGCCGAACCAAAGCGGGAGGGCCAGGCAGAGAGACCCAGTACTTC
-	TRBV11-3	TRBJ2-7	many	CASSLGTGRTYEQYF	TGTGCCAGCAGCTTAGGGACGGGACGAACCTACGAGCAGTACTTC
TRBD2	TRBV18	TRBJ2-1	-	CASPGLAGYEQFF	TGTGCCAGCCCAGGACTAGCGGGTTATGAGCAGTTCTTC
TRBD1	TRBV28	TRBJ1-6	-	CASSFPSGQGGSYNSPLHF	TGTGCCAGCAGTTTCCCCTCTGGACAGGGCGGCTCCTATAATTCACCCCTCCACTTT
-	TRBV6-1	TRBJ2-1	-	CASSKIGPGKDEQFF	TGTGCCAGCAGTAAGATAGGACCCGGGAAGGATGAGCAGTTCTTC
TRBD1	TRBV7-2	TRBJ2-3	many	CASSLGQGGGTDTQYF	TGTGCCAGCAGCTTGGGACAGGGGGGAGGCACAGATACGCAGTATTTT
-	TRBV5-1	TRBJ1-4	-	CASSLGQNHEKLFF	TGTGCCAGCAGCCTGGGACAAAACCATGAAAAACTGTTTTTT
TRBD2	TRBV6-4	TRBJ2-5	-	CASSELAGDLETQYF	TGTGCCAGCAGTGAGTTAGCGGGAGATCTAGAGACCCAGTACTTC
-	TRBV6-1	TRBJ2-1	few	CASSKGQYNEQFF	TGTGCCAGCAGTAAAGGCCAATACAATGAGCAGTTCTTC
TRBD1	TRBV12-3/TRBV12-4	TRBJ2-7	many	CASSLGSGTGDYEQYF	TGTGCCAGCAGTTTAGGCTCCGGGACAGGGGACTACGAGCAGTACTTC
-	TRBV19	TRBJ2-6	few	CAINWLGSGANVLTF	TGTGCCATTAACTGGTTGGGCTCTGGGGCCAACGTCCTGACTTTC
-	TRBV7-3	TRBJ2-3	few	CASSLTAQNWDRITDTQYF	TGTGCCAGCAGCTTAACTGCCCAAAACTGGGATCGGATCACAGATACGCAGTATTTT
-	TRBV20-1	TRBJ2-7	few	CSARSTGTPGYEQYF	TGCAGTGCTAGATCGACCGGGACCCCAGGATACGAGCAGTACTTC
TRBD1	TRBV10-3	TRBJ2-2	many	CAISGGNRDRGNTGELFF	TGTGCCATCAGTGGGGGTAACCGGGACAGGGGTAACACCGGGGAGCTGTTTTTT
TRBD1	TRBV28	TRBJ2-1	many	CASSLGQASYNEQFF	TGTGCCAGCAGTTTAGGACAGGCCTCCTACAATGAGCAGTTCTTC
TRBD1	TRBV7-6	TRBJ1-1	many	CASSPRQGRNTEAFF	TGTGCCAGCAGCCCTAGACAGGGCCGAAACACTGAAGCTTTCTTT
-	TRBV3-1	TRBJ1-6	many	CASSQPDSYSPLHF	TGTGCCAGCAGCCAACCGGACAGCTATTCACCCCTCCACTTT
TRBD2	TRBV4-1	TRBJ2-3	-	CASSPGLAGVRKGTDTQYF	TGCGCCAGCAGCCCCGGACTAGCGGGAGTGCGAAAAGGCACAGATACGCAGTATTTT
-	TRBV7-2	TRBJ2-2	-	CASSLQTNTGELFF	TGTGCCAGCAGCTTACAAACCAACACCGGGGAGCTGTTTTTT
TRBD1	TRBV19	TRBJ1-5	few	CASSPRQGDNQPQHF	TGTGCCAGTAGTCCTCGACAGGGCGACAATCAGCCCCAGCATTTT
-	TRBV11-2	TRBJ1-1	many	CASSSTPGRGIEAFF	TGTGCCAGCAGCTCCACGCCCGGACGGGGGATTGAAGCTTTCTTT
TRBD2	TRBV28	TRBJ2-7	many	CASTTSGLALSYEQYF	TGTGCCAGCACCACTTCGGGACTAGCCCTCTCCTACGAGCAGTACTTC
-	TRBV28	TRBJ2-5	many	CASSRGALDIQETQYF	TGTGCCAGCAGTAGGGGAGCCCTAGATATCCAAGAGACCCAGTACTTC
-	TRBV3-1	TRBJ2-1	many	CASSQLPGLSEEQFF	TGTGCCAGCAGCCAATTACCGGGACTTTCTGAGGAGCAGTTCTTC
TRBD2	TRBV30	TRBJ2-7	few	CAWSGGTSGSVSYEQYF	TGTGCCTGGTCGGGCGGGACTAGCGGGAGCGTCTCCTACGAGCAGTACTTC
-	TRBV10-3	TRBJ2-3	-	CAITISGADTQYF	TGTGCCATAACGATCTCGGGGGCCGATACGCAGTATTTT
TRBD1	TRBV28	TRBJ2-7	-	CASSTYPDRGPYEQYF	TGTGCCAGCAGTACCTACCCCGACAGGGGCCCCTACGAGCAGTACTTC
TRBD1	TRBV7-2	TRBJ1-2	few	CASRGTANYGYTF	TGTGCCAGCAGAGGGACAGCTAACTATGGCTACACCTTC
TRBD2	TRBV28	TRBJ2-7	once	CASSTTSGMTYEQYF	TGTGCCAGCAGTACGACTAGCGGGATGACTTACGAGCAGTACTTC
TRBD2	TRBV20-1	TRBJ2-7	few	CSAREGSGLTYEQYF	TGCAGTGCTAGAGAAGGTAGCGGGTTGACCTACGAGCAGTACTTC
TRBD2	TRBV30	TRBJ2-7	-	CAWSVTSGYEQYF	TGTGCCTGGAGTGTAACTAGCGGTTACGAGCAGTACTTC
-	TRBV7-9	TRBJ2-4	-	CASSIGQPGVAKNIQYF	TGTGCCAGTAGTATAGGGCAGCCAGGGGTAGCCAAAAACATTCAGTACTTC
TRBD2	TRBV7-8	TRBJ2-2	few	CASSFPKSPGTTPIKNTGELFF	TGTGCCAGCAGCTTTCCCAAGAGCCCCGGGACTACCCCCATAAAGAACACCGGGGAGCTGTTTTTT
-	TRBV28	TRBJ2-7	-	CASSFPTETYEQYF	TGTGCCAGCAGTTTCCCGACAGAAACCTACGAGCAGTACTTC
TRBD2	TRBV24-1	TRBJ2-2	few	CATSDPIHSGGNTGELFF	TGTGCCACCAGTGATCCGATCCACAGCGGGGGAAACACCGGGGAGCTGTTTTTT
TRBD1	TRBV3-1	TRBJ2-3	many	CASSQDGTGGGDTQYF	TGTGCCAGCAGCCAAGATGGGACAGGGGGCGGAGATACGCAGTATTTT
TRBD2	TRBV10-1	TRBJ2-4	-	CASSPSGEAKNIQYF	TGCGCCAGCAGCCCTAGCGGAGAAGCCAAAAACATTCAGTACTTC
-	TRBV5-1	TRBJ2-6	-	CASRLQGNSGANVLTF	TGCGCCAGCAGATTACAGGGAAACTCTGGGGCCAACGTCCTGACTTTC
-	TRBV5-1	TRBJ2-5	-	CASSLDRVGETQYF	TGCGCCAGCAGCTTGGACAGGGTTGGAGAGACCCAGTACTTC
-	TRBV7-9	TRBJ1-3	few	CASSLEDWPLRMSSGNTIYF	TGTGCCAGCAGCTTAGAGGATTGGCCGCTGCGGATGAGCTCTGGAAACACCATATATTTT
TRBD1	TRBV7-9	TRBJ2-6	many	CASSRYNRDRQPGANVLTF	TGTGCCAGCAGCCGTTACAACCGGGACAGACAACCTGGGGCCAACGTCCTGACTTTC